The clone carrying this T cell receptor (beta chain) has at least ten counts. Its target is unknown. The data belong to a study of early T cells in non-severe SARS-CoV-2 infection. Study-level information: Unpaired chains resulted from sequencing bulk RNA of unsorted whole blood.

Germline CDR1 ENHRY, CDR2 SYGVKD. This CDR3 is built from 15 residues. The V and J ends lost 10 bases and 2 bases respectively, with 18 bases between them. Each cDNA molecule carried a unique molecular identifier. TCRdb recomputed calls from the 5' RACE reads with MiXCR, one row per CDR3 protein. Among 23,000 or so distinct CDR3 sequences listed, 5.3% were seen once. General observations from the study: Matching with VDJdb favored anti-spike CD8 responses (missing private and CD4 specificities).

This sequence was found in an adult who was a healthcare worker with PCR-confirmed SARS-CoV-2 infection or an uninfected control (not recorded which). Specimen: whole blood. The V call is TRBV10-3, the J call TRBJ2-1; TRBD1 might be the D (6 bases). CDR3 nucleotide sequence: TGTGCCACCCTACCACAGGGTGATACCTACAATGAGCAGTTCTTC. This translates into CATLPQGDTYNEQFF.